These 22 T cell receptor beta chains were sequenced from one sample in a study of beta chain features in type 1 diabetes. Every bit of the isolated RNA underwent reverse transcription, so sequencing read expressed TCRB transcripts. The protocol was immunoSEQ multiplex PCR, while the TCRdb copy is restricted to in-frame clones and leaves out a portion. The sample records 200,000 to 250,000 clones, approximately 70% being singletons. Sequencing used naive CD4+ T cells from blood. All receptors derive from a man aged 30 to 45 in good health.

The chain couples TRBV10-3 to TRBJ1-1; unclear D gene. V dropped 3 bases and J dropped 0 bases, with 14 bases sitting between them. Germline V gene data show CDR1 as ENHRY and CDR2 as SYGVKD. The length of the CDR3 is 16 residues. The CDR3 DNA follows: TGTGCCATCAGTGACCCTTCCCCGGGGATGAACACTGAAGCTTTCTTT. Translated, it gives CAISDPSPGMNTEAFF.

The genes are TRBV29-1 and TRBJ2-7; unclear D gene. The CDR3 is 12 amino acids. Trimming shortened V by 4 bases and J by 0 bases, and 7 bases separated the two germline ends. CDR1 SQVTM and CDR2 ANQGSEA come from the germline V gene. The CDR3 here is CSVVDTSYEQYF. DNA of the CDR3: TGCAGCGTTGTTGACACCTCCTACGAGCAGTACTTC.

This chain links TRBV29-1 with TRBJ2-1; D may be TRBD2 (6 bases). Per germline, CDR1 SQVTM and CDR2 ANQGSEA. This CDR3 is 15 amino acids long. V was shortened by 4 bases and J by 0 bases, with 13 bases between the two germline ends. The CDR3 bases are TGCAGCGTTGCTGGCGGGGCTAGCTCCTACAATGAGCAGTTCTTC. Encoded protein: CSVAGGASSYNEQFF.

This clone was counted only a few times. The chain is built from TRBV29-1 and TRBJ2-7; TRBD1 matches at 7 bases. The CDR3 is made up of 12 amino acids. In germline, CDR1 is SQVTM, CDR2 ANQGSEA. Unmatched junction bases numbered 6, after V lost 7 bases and J lost 3 bases. The CDR3: CSAPRQGYEQYF. DNA of the CDR3: TGCAGCGCTCCCCGACAGGGCTACGAGCAGTACTTC.

This chain uses TRBV4-2 with TRBJ1-2; D ambiguous. The V end was cut by 0 bases, the J end by 6 bases, with 11 bases between. The CDR3 totals 14 residues. Germline V CDR1 and CDR2: LGHNA, YNFKEQ. CDR3 nucleotides: TGTGCCAGCAGCCAAGATACGAAAGGGAATGGCTACACCTTC. It yields the protein CASSQDTKGNGYTF.

The chain uses TRBV5-1 and TRBJ2-3; 11 bases fit TRBD2. From germline, CDR1 is SGHRS and CDR2 YFSETQ. This CDR3 comprises 18 residues. The V and J ends lost 0 bases and 5 bases, in that order; junction bases with no gene match: 11. The CDR3 DNA reads as TGCGCCAGCAGCTTGGGCGCCCTCCTAGCGGGAGGCCGAGATACGCAGTATTTT. Translating it yields CASSLGALLAGGRDTQYF.

V usage is TRBV15 and J usage is TRBJ2-3; the D gene is possibly TRBD2 (6 bases). The V end lost 1 base, the J end lost 2 bases, and 10 bases lay between the germline ends. In germline, CDR1 is LNHNV, CDR2 YYDKDF (reference sequence). The CDR3 has 15 residues. CDR3 sequence: CATSRGLDYTDTQYF. In nucleotides, the CDR3 is TGTGCCACCAGCAGAGGCCTGGACTACACAGATACGCAGTATTTT.

V gene TRBV4-3 combines with J gene TRBJ1-2; D uncertain. V lost 0 bases and J lost 4, with 12 bases in between. From germline, CDR1 is LGHNA and CDR2 YSLEER. This CDR3 spans 15 amino acids. CDR3: CASSQEAAGSYGYTF. CDR3 sequence (DNA): TGCGCCAGCAGCCAAGAAGCTGCGGGGAGCTATGGCTACACCTTC.

This rearrangement joins TRBV7-2 to TRBJ2-1; 11 positions match TRBD2. The CDR3 length is 15 residues. CDR1 is SGHTA and CDR2 is FQGNSA in the germline V gene. J gave up 5 bases and V 5 bases, and 5 bases lay outside the gene matches. Here the CDR3 reads CASSPSGGLNNEQFF. The CDR3 DNA is TGTGCCAGCAGCCCTAGCGGGGGGCTGAACAATGAGCAGTTCTTC.

This sequence joins TRBV30 and TRBJ2-1; 13 bases are shared with TRBD2. CDR3 size: 16 residues. Germline V gene lookup returns CDR1 GTSNPN and CDR2 SVGIG (reference sequence). Trimming removed 1 base from V and 9 bases from J; junction bases left unmatched: 9. CDR3 nucleotide sequence: TGTGCCTGGAGTGCTCGGACTAGCGGGAGCTGGGGTGAGCAGTTCTTC. Its translation: CAWSARTSGSWGEQFF.

The rearrangement uses TRBV27 and TRBJ1-2, with TRBD1 matching 8 bases. After removal of 2 bases from V and 8 bases from J, the junction contained 4 bases not matched to a gene. The germline V gene encodes CDR1 MNHEY and CDR2 SMNVEV (reference sequence). The CDR3 is made up of 13 amino acids. CDR3 residues: CASSLRTGRGYTF. CDR3 in DNA: TGTGCCAGCAGTTTAAGGACAGGGAGGGGCTACACCTTC.

This clone appeared a single time. V is TRBV25-1 and J is TRBJ2-1, with 8 bases identical to TRBD1. The CDR3 totals 11 residues. Per germline, CDR1 MGHDK and CDR2 SYGVNS. Trimming took 9 bases from V and 6 from J; bases not matched to a gene: 1. CDR3 loop: CASDRGNEQFF. The CDR3 DNA is TGTGCCAGTGACAGGGGCAATGAGCAGTTCTTC.

As concerns this clone: This sample also contains other DNA sequences that code for the same CDR3. The rearrangement joins TRBV30 to TRBJ2-3; a weak D match, TRBD1 (5 bases). Germline V gene data show CDR1 as GTSNPN and CDR2 as SVGIG (reference sequence). Trimming stripped 0 bases from V and 1 base from J, with 8 bases between. The length of the CDR3 is 14 residues. The CDR3 region is CAWSVQGGTDTQYF. CDR3 in DNA: TGTGCCTGGAGTGTACAAGGGGGCACAGATACGCAGTATTTT.

The chain recombines TRBV29-1 with TRBJ2-7; D gene unclear. V was shortened by 5 bases and J by 6 bases, with 17 bases between the two germline ends. This CDR3 has 13 amino acids. Germline CDR1 is SQVTM and CDR2 is ANQGSEA. CDR3 nucleotide sequence: TGCAGCGTTTTGTACGTGATTCGTGCCGAGCAGTACTTC. Its protein product is CSVLYVIRAEQYF.

This chain uses TRBV7-2 with TRBJ2-7; TRBD2 aligns across 7 bases. The length of the CDR3 is 15 residues. V lost 7 bases, J lost 1 base, and 10 bases stayed unmatched. The germline gives CDR1 SGHTA, CDR2 FQGNSA. The chain's CDR3 is CASTFQAGLSYEQYF. DNA for the CDR3: TGTGCCAGCACCTTCCAAGCGGGACTTTCCTACGAGCAGTACTTC.

On this clone itself: Other DNA sequences in this sample translate to the same CDR3. The chain has TRBV29-1 and TRBJ1-2; the D gene is possibly TRBD1 (6 bases). The CDR3 covers 12 residues. CDR1 and CDR2 from the germline V gene are SQVTM and ANQGSEA. V gave up 2 bases and J gave up 7 bases, with 11 bases separating them. The CDR3, as DNA: TGCAGCGTTGAATCAGGGGTTGGTGGCTACACCTTC. This codes for CSVESGVGGYTF.

J is TRBJ2-7 and V is TRBV4-3, with TRBD2 identical over 9 bases. The ends lost 0 bases at V and 5 bases at J; junction bases unmatched: 8. Germline V lookup: CDR1 LGHNA, CDR2 YSLEER. The CDR3 loop spans 16 amino acids. DNA for the CDR3: TGCGCCAGCAGCCAAGACTGGAGCGGGAGGCTCGACGAGCAGTACTTC. This translates into CASSQDWSGRLDEQYF.

This chain joins TRBV29-1 and TRBJ1-1; 7 nucleotides line up with TRBD1. Germline CDR1 and CDR2: SQVTM and ANQGSEA. Unmatched junction bases numbered 16, after V lost 7 bases and J lost 8 bases. This CDR3 comprises 14 residues. CDR3 sequence (DNA): TGCAGCGGCTCAGGGGGACTCTCCCCCGTAGAAGCTTTCTTT. This translates into CSGSGGLSPVEAFF.

This clone was detected a few times. This chain links TRBV29-1 with TRBJ1-6; perhaps TRBD1 as D (6 bases). Germline V gives CDR1 SQVTM, CDR2 ANQGSEA. The CDR3 has 13 amino acids. V was cut by 5 bases and J by 9 bases, with 14 bases left in between. CDR3 in amino acids: CSVTTEQGSPLHF. The DNA for the CDR3 is TGCAGCGTTACGACCGAACAGGGTTCACCCCTCCACTTT.

The J gene is TRBJ2-5, the V gene TRBV7-9; TRBD1 aligns across 7 bases. The CDR3 extends over 14 amino acids. V lost 4 bases to trimming and J lost 5 bases; unmatched junction nucleotides: 7. The germline V gene has CDR1 SEHNR and CDR2 FQNEAQ (reference sequence). The chain's CDR3 is CASSYAGTVETQYF. DNA for the CDR3: TGTGCCAGCAGCTATGCCGGGACAGTCGAGACCCAGTACTTC.

This chain uses TRBV5-1 with TRBJ2-1; tentatively, D is TRBD1 or TRBD2 (5 bases each). The CDR3 extends over 16 amino acids. Germline-derived CDR1 and CDR2 are SGHRS and YFSETQ. V shed 5 bases and J shed 3 bases, with 18 bases lying between them. The CDR3 region has the DNA TGCGCCAGCAGTCTGGACGGGGCCCCCATCTACAATGAGCAGTTCTTC. It yields the protein CASSLDGAPIYNEQFF.

This clone appeared once. The V and J genes are TRBV28 and TRBJ2-5; D remains ambiguous. Germline-derived CDR1 and CDR2 are MDHEN and SYDVKM. Trimming removed 4 bases at V and 10 bases at J, with 10 bases between. The CDR3 runs to 11 residues. CDR3 bases: TGTGCCAGCAGTTGGGGAAAAAGCCAGTACTTC. Protein product: CASSWGKSQYF. The full variable domain, with the rest looked up from reference TRBV28 and TRBJ2-5, is DVKVTQSSRYLVKRTGEKVFLECVQDMDHENMFWYRQDPGLGLRLIYFSYDVKMKEKGDIPEGYSVSREKKERFSLILESASTNQTSMYLCASSWGKSQYFGPGTRLLVL.